These 7 T cell receptor beta chains were all obtained from the same sample, sequenced in a study of monozygotic twins with inflammatory bowel disease. One entry per CDR3 protein, without DNA, is what TCRdb gives after re-calling the 5' RACE reads. The sample has a few hundred thousand distinct CDR3 sequences; the top ten hold 1.5% to 2%. Sequencing used blood. The source is a human donor with ulcerative colitis or Crohn's disease, or a healthy co-twin of an affected twin (not recorded which).

The chain recombines TRBV20-1 with TRBJ1-5; TCRdb selects TRBD1, and the lack of DNA leaves this call unchecked. Germline CDR1 DFQATT, CDR2 SNEGSKA (reference sequence). This CDR3 contains 13 residues. CDR3 sequence reads: CSGSPEGYGPQHF.

The chain employs TRBV20-1 and TRBJ2-5; the D gene TCRdb calls, TRBD1, cannot be checked with no DNA. Germline V gene lookup returns CDR1 DFQATT and CDR2 SNEGSKA (reference sequence). The CDR3 covers 15 residues. Here the CDR3 reads CSASPDRVGRETQYF.

The chain has TRBV11-3 and TRBJ1-1; the D call from TCRdb, TRBD1, cannot be confirmed without DNA. There are 13 residues in the CDR3. The germline CDR1 and CDR2 sequences are SGHNT and YENEEA. The CDR3 sequence: CASSWSQDTEAFF.

The V call is TRBV3-1, the J call TRBJ1-1; TCRdb designates TRBD1, a call that cannot be tested without DNA. There are 14 residues in the CDR3. Germline V lookup: CDR1 LGHDT, CDR2 YNNKEL (reference sequence). The chain's CDR3 is CASTPDSLNTEAFF.

The genes are TRBV5-1 and TRBJ2-1; TCRdb gives TRBD1 as the D gene, but with no DNA this cannot be confirmed. Germline CDR1 SGHRS, CDR2 YFSETQ. The length of the CDR3 is 14 residues. The CDR3 loop is CASGGQGGYNEQFF.

The rearrangement uses TRBV5-1 and TRBJ2-2. The CDR3 has 12 residues. Germline V gives CDR1 SGHRS, CDR2 YFSETQ. The CDR3 protein is CASSLRPRELFF.

This sequence joins TRBV18 and TRBJ1-6; TCRdb's D call, TRBD1, is unchecked because there is no DNA. The CDR3 totals 15 residues. Germline V gene lookup returns CDR1 KGHSH and CDR2 LQKENI. The CDR3 region is CASSPGQGLNSPLHF. Based on the CDR3 plus reference TRBV18 and TRBJ1-6, the full variable domain is NAGVMQNPRHLVRRRGQEARLRCSPMKGHSHVYWYRQLPEEGLKFMVYLQKENIIDESGMPKERFSAEFPKEGPSILRIQQVVRGDSAAYFCASSPGQGLNSPLHFGNGTRLTVT.